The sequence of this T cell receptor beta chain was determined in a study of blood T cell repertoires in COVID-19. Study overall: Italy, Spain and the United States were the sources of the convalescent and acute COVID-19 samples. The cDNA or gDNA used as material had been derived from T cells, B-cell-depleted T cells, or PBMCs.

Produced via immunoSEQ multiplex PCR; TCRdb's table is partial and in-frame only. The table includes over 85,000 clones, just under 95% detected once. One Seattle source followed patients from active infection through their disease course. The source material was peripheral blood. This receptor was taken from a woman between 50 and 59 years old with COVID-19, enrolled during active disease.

CDR3 bases: TGTGCCAGCAGCTTGACCCCCTCCTCTGACTATCAGCCCCAGCATTTT. Protein sequence: CASSLTPSSDYQPQHF. This rearrangement joins TRBV5-6 to TRBJ1-5; no firm D call. Trimming shortened V by 1 base and J by 5 bases, and 16 bases separated the two germline ends. Germline lookup yields CDR1 SGHDT and CDR2 YYEEEE. The CDR3 has 16 amino acids.